This TCR beta chain was identified during a study of T cells in Graves' hyperthyroidism and ophthalmopathy. Worth noting for this clonotype: Antigen: not known.

Trimming at V came to 8 bases and at J to 7 bases, leaving 5 bases not matched to a gene. This CDR3 is built from 12 residues. CDR1 and CDR2 (germline): MDHEN, SYDVKM. TCR beta CDR3 sequences were amplified from RNA transcripts. HTBI primers were used for first-round RT-PCR of the TCR CDR3. TCRdb itself ran the multiplex PCR reads through MiXCR, one entry per CDR3 protein. The table shows hundreds of thousands of distinct CDR3 sequences, with just under 20% occurring only once. General observations from the study: Most expanded thyroid clonotypes above 0.001 also appeared in blood.

The gene calls are TRBV28 and TRBJ1-2, with TRBD1 matching 9 bases. The material sequenced was blood. This receptor was obtained from a man aged 40-49 years with Graves' ophthalmopathy. Here the CDR3 reads CASAGTGSGYTF. CDR3 in DNA: TGTGCCAGCGCTGGGACAGGGAGTGGCTACACCTTC.